Following are 10 T cell receptor beta chains from one sample sequenced in a study of blood T cell repertoires in COVID-19. Using immunoSEQ multiplex PCR, the repertoire was profiled, and TCRdb retains in-frame clones only, with some absent. Of around 380,000 clones in the sample, around 87% are singletons; the top ten hold 1.3%. The sequencing sample was made of PBMCs or T cells enriched from blood (not recorded which). Source of these receptors: a young man who had recovered from COVID-19.

The chain is built from TRBV18 and TRBJ1-1; the D gene is possibly TRBD1 (6 bases). Between the trimmed V and J ends, which lost 5 bases and 8 bases, there was a span of 15 bases. Germline CDR1 reads KGHSH; CDR2 reads LQKENI. This CDR3 spans 13 amino acids. For the CDR3, the DNA is TGTGCCAGCTCATCCTCCCCCGGGACAGAAGCTTTCTTT. Residues: CASSSSPGTEAFF.

The chain carries TRBV27 and TRBJ1-1; TRBD1 matches 9 bases. This CDR3 spans 15 amino acids. The germline gives CDR1 MNHEY, CDR2 SMNVEV (reference sequence). The V gene end was trimmed by 6 bases and the J gene end by 4 bases; junction bases not matched to a gene: 9. The CDR3 coding sequence is TGTGCCAGCAGGCCGGGACAGGGATGGACCACTGAAGCTTTCTTT. This sequence encodes CASRPGQGWTTEAFF.

The chain is built from TRBV5-1 and TRBJ1-1, with TRBD1 matching over 10 bases. The ends lost 0 bases at V and 2 bases at J; junction bases unmatched: 7. Germline-derived CDR1 and CDR2 are SGHRS and YFSETQ. The CDR3 consists of 17 residues. In DNA form, the CDR3 reads TGCGCCAGCAGCTTGGGGCCCAGGACAGGGGGTAACACTGAAGCTTTCTTT. Residues: CASSLGPRTGGNTEAFF.

The chain recombines TRBV6-1 with TRBJ1-5; D remains unclear. The germline V and J ends were trimmed by 3 bases and 12 bases, with 9 bases remaining between them. The CDR3 contains 11 residues. Germline CDR1 reads MNHNS; CDR2 reads SASEGT. CDR3 amino acids: CASSEGSGQHF. As DNA, the CDR3 is TGTGCCAGCAGTGAGGGTAGCGGCCAGCATTTT.

DNA for the CDR3: TGTGCCATCAGCCGAGAGACAGGGACTCAAAACATTCAGTACTTC. Amino acids: CAISRETGTQNIQYF. The chain recombines TRBV10-3 with TRBJ2-4; a possible D gene is TRBD1 (7 bases). Germline CDR1 ENHRY, CDR2 SYGVKD. V was shortened by 6 bases and J by 5 bases, with 17 bases between the two germline ends. The CDR3 runs 15 residues.

The genes are TRBV15 and TRBJ1-5; the D gene is possibly TRBD1 (6 bases). V lost 0 bases to trimming and J lost 3 bases, with 9 bases between them. Per germline, CDR1 LNHNV and CDR2 YYDKDF (reference sequence). CDR3 size: 15 residues. The CDR3 coding sequence is TGTGCCACCAGCAGAGATAGGGGGAACAATCAGCCCCAGCATTTT. It specifies CATSRDRGNNQPQHF.

The gene calls are TRBV5-1 and TRBJ2-7, with TRBD1 identical over 8 bases. The germline V gene encodes CDR1 SGHRS and CDR2 YFSETQ. The CDR3 runs 13 residues. V was pared by 4 bases and J by 1 base, with 1 base of the junction left unmatched. CDR3 sequence: CASSGTGSYEQYF. CDR3 in DNA: TGCGCCAGCAGCGGGACAGGATCCTACGAGCAGTACTTC. Combining the CDR3 with reference TRBV5-1 and TRBJ2-7 gives the whole variable domain KAGVTQTPRYLIKTRGQQVTLSCSPISGHRSVSWYQQTPGQGLQFLFEYFSETQRNKGNFPGRFSGRQFSNSRSEMNVSTLELGDSALYLCASSGTGSYEQYFGPGTRLTVT.

The chain has TRBV27 and TRBJ1-2; no firm D call. Germline CDR1 reads MNHEY; CDR2 reads SMNVEV (reference sequence). V dropped 5 bases and J dropped 7 bases, with 14 bases sitting between them. The CDR3 spans 13 residues. This CDR3 reads CASSPTDRGGYTF. The CDR3 DNA sequence: TGTGCCAGCAGTCCAACCGATCGAGGTGGCTACACCTTC.

The chain couples TRBV7-9 to TRBJ2-7; D may be TRBD2 (6 bases). This CDR3 has 14 residues. The V gene's germline CDR1 is SEHNR and CDR2 FQNEAQ (reference sequence). The V end lost 2 bases, the J end lost 4 bases, and 12 bases lay between the germline ends. CDR3 in DNA: TGTGCCAGCAGCTTATCCAGGCGGGAATACGAGCAGTACTTC. This gives the protein CASSLSRREYEQYF.

This rearrangement joins TRBV11-2 to TRBJ1-5; the D gene is possibly TRBD1 (5 bases). This CDR3 is built from 13 residues. V was cut by 2 bases and J by 6 bases, with 8 bases left in between. Germline lookup yields CDR1 SGHAT and CDR2 FQNNGV. The chain's CDR3 is CASSLFQGQPQHF. CDR3 DNA sequence: TGTGCCAGCAGCTTATTCCAGGGTCAGCCCCAGCATTTT.